Below, 7 T cell receptor beta chains from the same sample are listed, as sequenced in a study of blood T cell repertoires in COVID-19. TCRdb's copy holds only in-frame clones and misses some; the assay was immunoSEQ multiplex PCR. Of about 59,000 clones listed, more than 60% were seen once; the top ten hold approximately 15%. The source material was peripheral blood. These receptors all come from a woman between 65 and 79 years old with acute or convalescent COVID-19.

The chain recombines TRBV4-1 with TRBJ2-1, with 8 bases fitting TRBD1. This CDR3 is built from 16 residues. Germline lookup yields CDR1 MGHRA and CDR2 YSYEKL. J lost 4 bases, V lost 5 bases, and 10 bases had no gene match. Here the CDR3 DNA reads TGCGCCAGCAGCTTCTCCCCCGGGACAGGTTACAATGAGCAGTTCTTC. This translates into CASSFSPGTGYNEQFF.

The CDR3 spells CASSTLQGGNTEAFF. The CDR3 DNA reads as TGTGCCAGTAGTACCCTACAGGGTGGAAACACTGAAGCTTTCTTT. This sequence joins TRBV19 and TRBJ1-1; TRBD1 might be the D (6 bases). The CDR3 is 15 amino acids. In germline, CDR1 is LNHDA, CDR2 SQIVND (reference sequence). Trimming stripped 4 bases from V and 2 bases from J, with 14 bases between.

This clone was counted between two and nine times. V is TRBV7-3 and J is TRBJ2-7; D is perhaps TRBD1 (6 bases). Germline CDR1 reads SGHTA; CDR2 reads FQGTGA. The CDR3 covers 13 residues. Deletions cut 4 bases from V and 1 base from J, with 8 bases between. The CDR3 region has the DNA TGTGCCAGCAGCTCCGGACAGTCCTACGAGCAGTACTTC. It yields the protein CASSSGQSYEQYF.

The V gene is TRBV13, the J gene TRBJ1-2; D unclear. The CDR3 runs 13 residues. The germline CDR1 and CDR2 sequences are PRHDT and FYEKMQ (reference sequence). Deletions cut 2 bases from V and 2 bases from J, with 6 bases between. CDR3 residues: CASSLNSNYGYTF. As DNA, the CDR3 is TGTGCCAGCAGCTTAAACTCGAACTATGGCTACACCTTC.

The sample holds a few counts of this clone. The chain employs TRBV2 and TRBJ1-2; 7 bases are shared with TRBD1. Trimming removed 11 bases from V and 2 bases from J; junction bases left unmatched: 8. CDR3 length equals 13 residues. Germline values: CDR1 SNHLY, CDR2 FYNNEI. CDR3 in DNA: TGTGCCCGACTGACAGGGCCGAACTATGGCTACACCTTC. It specifies CARLTGPNYGYTF.

The rearrangement links TRBV27 to TRBJ2-3, with 9 bases matching TRBD2. From germline, CDR1 is MNHEY and CDR2 SMNVEV (reference sequence). After removal of 7 bases from V and 11 bases from J, the junction contained 13 bases not matched to a gene. The CDR3 covers 14 residues. CDR3 sequence reads: CASTRGGSGGLQYF. CDR3 DNA sequence: TGTGCCAGCACTCGAGGGGGTAGCGGGGGCTTGCAGTATTTT.

The chain combines TRBV5-1 with TRBJ2-1, with 8 bases that match TRBD2. Germline CDR1 reads SGHRS; CDR2 reads YFSETQ. The length of the CDR3 is 16 residues. V dropped 2 bases and J dropped 7; count of bases not matched to a gene: 11. CDR3 DNA: TGCGCCAGCAGCTTCCTAAGCGGGGGCGCCGGGAATGAGCAGTTCTTC. Translated: CASSFLSGGAGNEQFF.